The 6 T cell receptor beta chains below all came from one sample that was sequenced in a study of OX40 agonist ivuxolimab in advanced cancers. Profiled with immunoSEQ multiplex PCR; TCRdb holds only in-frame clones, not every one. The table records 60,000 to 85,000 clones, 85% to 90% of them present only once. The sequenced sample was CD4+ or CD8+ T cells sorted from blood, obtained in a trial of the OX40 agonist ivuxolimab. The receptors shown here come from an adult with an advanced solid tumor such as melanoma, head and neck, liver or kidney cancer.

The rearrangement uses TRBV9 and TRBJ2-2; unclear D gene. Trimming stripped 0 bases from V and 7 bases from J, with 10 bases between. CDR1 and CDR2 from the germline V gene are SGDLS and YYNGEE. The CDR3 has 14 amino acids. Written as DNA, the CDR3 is TGTGCCAGCAGCGTAGCTACTCCCGGCGGGGAGCTGTTTTTT. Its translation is CASSVATPGGELFF.

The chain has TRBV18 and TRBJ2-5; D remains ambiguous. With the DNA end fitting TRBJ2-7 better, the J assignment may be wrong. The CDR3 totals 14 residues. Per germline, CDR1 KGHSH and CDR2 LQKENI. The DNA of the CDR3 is TGTGCCAGCTCCCCAGGTGCGGTCCCTGGCGAGCAGTACTTC. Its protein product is CASSPGAVPGEQYF.

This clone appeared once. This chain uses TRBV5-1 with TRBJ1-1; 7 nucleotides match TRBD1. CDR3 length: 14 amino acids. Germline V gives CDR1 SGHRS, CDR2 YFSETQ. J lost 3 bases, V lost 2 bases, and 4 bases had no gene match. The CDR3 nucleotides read TGCGCCAGCAGCTTACAAGACAGGGACACTGAAGCTTTCTTT. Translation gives CASSLQDRDTEAFF.

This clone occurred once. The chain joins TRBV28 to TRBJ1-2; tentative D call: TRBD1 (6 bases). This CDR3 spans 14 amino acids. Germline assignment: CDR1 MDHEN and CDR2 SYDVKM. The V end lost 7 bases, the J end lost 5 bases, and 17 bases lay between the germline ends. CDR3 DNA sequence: TGTGCCAGCACCCATGCACAGGGCCGGTATGGCTACACCTTC. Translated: CASTHAQGRYGYTF.

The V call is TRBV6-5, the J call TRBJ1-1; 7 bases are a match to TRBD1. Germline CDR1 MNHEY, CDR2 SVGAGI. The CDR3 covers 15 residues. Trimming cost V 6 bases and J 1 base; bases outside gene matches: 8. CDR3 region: CASRRPRQGNTEAFF. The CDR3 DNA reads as TGTGCCAGCAGGCGACCCAGACAGGGGAACACTGAAGCTTTCTTT.

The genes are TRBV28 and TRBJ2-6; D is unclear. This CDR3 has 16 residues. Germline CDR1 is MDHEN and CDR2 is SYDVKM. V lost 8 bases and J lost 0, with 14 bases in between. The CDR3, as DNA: TGTGCCAGCTCCGACTGGACCGTCTCTGGGGCCAACGTCCTGACTTTC. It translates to CASSDWTVSGANVLTF.